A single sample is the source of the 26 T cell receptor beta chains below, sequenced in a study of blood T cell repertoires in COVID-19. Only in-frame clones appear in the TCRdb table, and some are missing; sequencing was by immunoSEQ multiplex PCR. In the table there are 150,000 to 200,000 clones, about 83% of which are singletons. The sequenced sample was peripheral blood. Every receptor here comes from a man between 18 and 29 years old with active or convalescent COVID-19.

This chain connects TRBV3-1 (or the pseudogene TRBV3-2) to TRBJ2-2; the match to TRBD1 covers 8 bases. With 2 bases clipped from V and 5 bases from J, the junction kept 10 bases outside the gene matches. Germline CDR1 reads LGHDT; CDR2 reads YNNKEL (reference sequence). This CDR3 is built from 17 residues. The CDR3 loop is CASSQYRGQGITGELFF. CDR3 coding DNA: TGTGCCAGCAGCCAATACCGAGGACAGGGTATTACCGGGGAGCTGTTTTTT.

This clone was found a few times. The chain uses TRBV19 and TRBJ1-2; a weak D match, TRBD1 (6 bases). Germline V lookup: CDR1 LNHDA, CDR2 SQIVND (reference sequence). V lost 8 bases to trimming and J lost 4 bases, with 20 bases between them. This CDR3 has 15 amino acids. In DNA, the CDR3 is TGTGCCAGTCAAAGGACAGTAACACTGGGCTATGGCTACACCTTC. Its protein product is CASQRTVTLGYGYTF.

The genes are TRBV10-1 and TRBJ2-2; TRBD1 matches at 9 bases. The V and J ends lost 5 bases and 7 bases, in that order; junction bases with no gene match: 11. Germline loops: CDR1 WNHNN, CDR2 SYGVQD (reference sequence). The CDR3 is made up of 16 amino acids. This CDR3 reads CASSLGGQGIYGELFF. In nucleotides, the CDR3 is TGCGCCAGCAGTCTAGGTGGACAGGGGATTTACGGGGAGCTGTTTTTT.

In DNA, the CDR3 is TGTGCCAGCAGCGTAGGGCTTGGCGGGGGGGCCACAGATACGCAGTATTTT. Protein sequence: CASSVGLGGGATDTQYF. The V and J genes are TRBV9 and TRBJ2-3, with 9 nucleotides matching TRBD2. The germline gives CDR1 SGDLS, CDR2 YYNGEE. V trimming: 0 bases; J trimming: 2 bases; junction bases outside the gene matches: 7. The CDR3 has 17 residues.

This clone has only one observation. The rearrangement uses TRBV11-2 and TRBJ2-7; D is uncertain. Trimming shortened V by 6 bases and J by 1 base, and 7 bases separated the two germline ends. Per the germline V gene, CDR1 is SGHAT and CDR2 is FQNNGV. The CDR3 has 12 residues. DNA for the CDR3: TGTGCCAGCAGTTTTTCTTCCTACGAGCAGTACGTC. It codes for CASSFSSYEQYV.

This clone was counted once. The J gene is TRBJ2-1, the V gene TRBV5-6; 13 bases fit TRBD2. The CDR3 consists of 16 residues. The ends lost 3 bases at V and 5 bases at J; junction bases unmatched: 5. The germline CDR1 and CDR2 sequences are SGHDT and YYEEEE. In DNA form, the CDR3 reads TGTGCCAGCAGCTCAGGGACTAGCGGGGTAGACAATGAGCAGTTCTTC. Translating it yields CASSSGTSGVDNEQFF.

The CDR3 protein is CASSLTSGGLFEKLFF. The CDR3 DNA is TGTGCCAGCAGCTTAACGTCTGGGGGGTTATTTGAAAAACTGTTTTTT. This chain links TRBV11-2 with TRBJ1-4; TRBD1 might be the D (5 bases). The CDR3 is made up of 16 amino acids. Trimming shortened V by 2 bases and J by 7 bases, and 17 bases separated the two germline ends. Germline-derived CDR1 and CDR2 are SGHAT and FQNNGV.

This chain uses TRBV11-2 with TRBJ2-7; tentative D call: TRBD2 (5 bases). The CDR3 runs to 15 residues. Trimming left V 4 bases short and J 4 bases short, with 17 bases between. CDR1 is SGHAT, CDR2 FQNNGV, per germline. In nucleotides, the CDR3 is TGTGCCAGCAGCTCCTATTCGGGCGGGTTGTACGAGCAGTACTTC. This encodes CASSSYSGGLYEQYF.

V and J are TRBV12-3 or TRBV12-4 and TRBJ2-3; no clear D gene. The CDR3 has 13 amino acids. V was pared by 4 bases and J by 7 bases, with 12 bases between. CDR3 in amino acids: CASSSDTLHTQYF. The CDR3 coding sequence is TGTGCCAGCAGTTCCGACACTCTACATACGCAGTATTTT.

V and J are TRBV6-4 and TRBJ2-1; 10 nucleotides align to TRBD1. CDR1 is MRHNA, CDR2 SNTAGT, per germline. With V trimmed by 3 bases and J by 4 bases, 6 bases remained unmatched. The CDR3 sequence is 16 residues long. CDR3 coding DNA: TGTGCCAGCAGTGAAGGGACAGGGGCCCCATACAATGAGCAGTTCTTC. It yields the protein CASSEGTGAPYNEQFF.

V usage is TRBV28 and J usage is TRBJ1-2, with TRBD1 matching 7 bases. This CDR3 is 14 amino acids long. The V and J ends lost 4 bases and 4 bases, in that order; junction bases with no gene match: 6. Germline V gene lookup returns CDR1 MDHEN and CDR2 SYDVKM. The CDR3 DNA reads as TGTGCCAGCAGTTCCGGGACAGCCACCTATGGCTACACCTTC. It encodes CASSSGTATYGYTF.

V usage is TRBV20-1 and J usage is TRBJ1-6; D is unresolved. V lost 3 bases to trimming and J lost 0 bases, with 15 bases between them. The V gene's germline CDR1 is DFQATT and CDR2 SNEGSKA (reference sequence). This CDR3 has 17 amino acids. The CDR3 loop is CSASVIEGSSYNSPLHF. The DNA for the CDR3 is TGCAGTGCTAGTGTAATCGAGGGTAGCTCCTATAATTCACCCCTCCACTTT.

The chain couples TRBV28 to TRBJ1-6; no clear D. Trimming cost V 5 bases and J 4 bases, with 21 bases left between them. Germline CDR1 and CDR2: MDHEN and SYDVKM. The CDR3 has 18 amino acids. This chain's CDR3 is CASSPQRADGVYNSPLHF. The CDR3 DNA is TGTGCCAGCAGTCCCCAGAGGGCAGACGGGGTATATAATTCACCCCTCCACTTT. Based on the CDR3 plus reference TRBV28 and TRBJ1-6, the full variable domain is DVKVTQSSRYLVKRTGEKVFLECVQDMDHENMFWYRQDPGLGLRLIYFSYDVKMKEKGDIPEGYSVSREKKERFSLILESASTNQTSMYLCASSPQRADGVYNSPLHFGNGTRLTVT.

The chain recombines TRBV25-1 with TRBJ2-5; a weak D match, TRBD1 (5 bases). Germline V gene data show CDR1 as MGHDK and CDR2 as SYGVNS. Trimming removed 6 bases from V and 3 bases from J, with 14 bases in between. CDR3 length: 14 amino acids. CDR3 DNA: TGTGCCAGCAGAGCCTTTGACAGAGAAGAGACCCAGTACTTC. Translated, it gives CASRAFDREETQYF.

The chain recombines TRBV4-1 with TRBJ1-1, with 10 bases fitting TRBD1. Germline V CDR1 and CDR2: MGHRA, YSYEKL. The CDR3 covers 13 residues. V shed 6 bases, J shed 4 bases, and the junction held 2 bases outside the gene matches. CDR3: CASRRTGGTEAFF. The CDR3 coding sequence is TGCGCCAGCAGACGGACAGGGGGCACTGAAGCTTTCTTT.

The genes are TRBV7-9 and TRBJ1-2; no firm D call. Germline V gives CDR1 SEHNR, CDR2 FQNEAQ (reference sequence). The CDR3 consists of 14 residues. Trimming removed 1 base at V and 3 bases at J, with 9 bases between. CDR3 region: CASSLVRVDYGYTF. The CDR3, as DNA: TGTGCCAGCAGCTTAGTTCGGGTAGACTATGGCTACACCTTC.

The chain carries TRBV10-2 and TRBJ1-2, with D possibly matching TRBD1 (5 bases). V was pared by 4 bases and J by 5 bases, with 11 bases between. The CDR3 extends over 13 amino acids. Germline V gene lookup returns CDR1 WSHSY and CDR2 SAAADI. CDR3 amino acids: CASSGQPIYGYTF. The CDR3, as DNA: TGCGCCAGCAGTGGACAGCCCATTTATGGCTACACCTTC.

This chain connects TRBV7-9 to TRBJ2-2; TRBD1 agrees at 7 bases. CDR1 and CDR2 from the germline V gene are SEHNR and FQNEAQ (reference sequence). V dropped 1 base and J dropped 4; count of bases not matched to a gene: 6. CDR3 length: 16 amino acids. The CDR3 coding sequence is TGTGCCAGCAGCTTAGAAAGACAGGGTGGCACCGGGGAGCTGTTTTTT. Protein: CASSLERQGGTGELFF.

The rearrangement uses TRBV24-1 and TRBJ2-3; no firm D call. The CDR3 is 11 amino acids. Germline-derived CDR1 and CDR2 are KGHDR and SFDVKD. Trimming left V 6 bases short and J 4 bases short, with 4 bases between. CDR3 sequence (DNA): TGTGCCACCAGTTTCGCAGATACGCAGTATTTT. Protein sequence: CATSFADTQYF.

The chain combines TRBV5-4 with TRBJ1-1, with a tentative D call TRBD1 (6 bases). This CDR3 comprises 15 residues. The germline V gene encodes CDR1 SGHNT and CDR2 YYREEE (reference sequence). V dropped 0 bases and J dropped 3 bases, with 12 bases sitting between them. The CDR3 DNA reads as TGTGCCAGCAGCTTGGTGGGCAGGGGAGACACTGAAGCTTTCTTT. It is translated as CASSLVGRGDTEAFF. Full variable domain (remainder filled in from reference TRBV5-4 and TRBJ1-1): ETGVTQSPTHLIKTRGQQVTLRCSSQSGHNTVSWYQQALGQGPQFIFQYYREEENGRGNFPPRFSGLQFPNYSSELNVNALELDDSALYLCASSLVGRGDTEAFFGQGTRLTVV.

The CDR3: CSAGDRVYNEQFF. The CDR3, as DNA: TGCAGCGCCGGGGACAGGGTATACAATGAGCAGTTCTTC. This rearrangement joins TRBV29-1 to TRBJ2-1, with 9 bases lining up with TRBD1. Per the germline V gene, CDR1 is SQVTM and CDR2 is ANQGSEA. The length of the CDR3 is 13 residues. V lost 7 bases, J lost 4 bases, and 5 bases stayed unmatched.

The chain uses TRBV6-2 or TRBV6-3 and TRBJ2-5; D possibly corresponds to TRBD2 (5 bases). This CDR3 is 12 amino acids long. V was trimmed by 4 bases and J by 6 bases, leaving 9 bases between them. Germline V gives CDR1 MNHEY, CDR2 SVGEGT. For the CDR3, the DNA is TGTGCCAGCAGTTCGAGGGTAAAGACCCAGTACTTC. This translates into CASSSRVKTQYF.

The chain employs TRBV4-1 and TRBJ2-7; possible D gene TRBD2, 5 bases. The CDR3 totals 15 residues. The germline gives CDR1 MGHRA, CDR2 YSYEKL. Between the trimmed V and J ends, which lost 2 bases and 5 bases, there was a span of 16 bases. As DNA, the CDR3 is TGCGCCAGCAGCCAACCCCCTGGGAGTAAGGACGAGCAGTACTTC. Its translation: CASSQPPGSKDEQYF.

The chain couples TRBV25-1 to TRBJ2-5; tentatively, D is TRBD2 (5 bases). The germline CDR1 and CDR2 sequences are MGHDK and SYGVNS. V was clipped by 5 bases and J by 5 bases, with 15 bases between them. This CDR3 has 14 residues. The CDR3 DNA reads TGTGCCAGCAGTCGGGTCGAGAGGAGGGAGACCCAGTACTTC. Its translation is CASSRVERRETQYF.

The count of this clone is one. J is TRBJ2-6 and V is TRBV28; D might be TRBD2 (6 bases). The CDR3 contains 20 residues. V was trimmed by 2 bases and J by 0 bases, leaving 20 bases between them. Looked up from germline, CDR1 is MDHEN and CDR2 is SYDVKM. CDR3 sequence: CASSLPHLEGAFSGANVLTF. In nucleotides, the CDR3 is TGTGCCAGCAGTTTACCCCACTTGGAGGGCGCCTTCTCTGGGGCCAACGTCCTGACTTTC.

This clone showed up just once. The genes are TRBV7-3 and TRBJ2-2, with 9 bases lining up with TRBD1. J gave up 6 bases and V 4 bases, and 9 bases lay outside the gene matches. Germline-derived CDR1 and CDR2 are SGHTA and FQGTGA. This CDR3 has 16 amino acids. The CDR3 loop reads CASSSSGQGNPGELFF. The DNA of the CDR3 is TGTGCCAGCAGCTCAAGCGGACAGGGGAATCCCGGGGAGCTGTTTTTT.